This is a list of T cell receptor beta chains from one sample in a study of blood T cell repertoires in COVID-19. Using immunoSEQ multiplex PCR, the repertoire was profiled, and TCRdb retains in-frame clones only, with some absent. Of 250,000 to 300,000 clones in the sample, 88% were seen once. The sequenced material came from PBMCs or T cells enriched from blood (not recorded which). The source of these receptors is a woman aged 60-75 years in a cohort exposed to, infected with or recovered from COVID-19 (not recorded which). The CDR3 runs from the conserved cysteine through the conserved F or W. The D gene is left open where the match is weak. Clone size is shown for a subset of rows, as once, few, many or a class of expanded clone.

j_call d_call v_call clone_size cdr3_nt cdr3_aa
TRBJ2-5 . TRBV28 once TGTGCCAGCAGTTTATCCCCAGGGGACCAAGAGACCCAGTACTTC CASSLSPGDQETQYF
TRBJ2-7 TRBD1 TRBV5-1 once TGCGCCAGCAGCTCGGGGACAGGGGGCGACAAGTCCTACGAGCAGTACTTC CASSSGTGGDKSYEQYF
TRBJ1-5 TRBD1 TRBV9 once TGTGCCAGCAGCCCCAGACAGGGCGATCAGCCCCAGCATTTT CASSPRQGDQPQHF
TRBJ2-5 TRBD1 TRBV7-7 . TGTGCTAGCAGCCTAACAGGGGTGGGGGAGACCCAGTACTTC CASSLTGVGETQYF
TRBJ2-7 TRBD2 TRBV6-1 few TGTGCCAGCAGTGACCCCCCTAGCGGGAGCTTCGAGCAGTACTTC CASSDPPSGSFEQYF
TRBJ2-7 . TRBV9 . TGTGCCAGCAGCTTTGGAGGGGCCCACGAGCAGTACTTC CASSFGGAHEQYF
TRBJ2-1 . TRBV9 . TGTGCCAGCAGCGTAGGGGGAGGATCGAACAATGAGCAGTTCTTC CASSVGGGSNNEQFF
TRBJ2-2 . TRBV5-4 . TGTGCCAGCAGCTCTGCAACAGGACGTAACACCGGGGAGCTGTTTTTT CASSSATGRNTGELFF
TRBJ2-3 . TRBV21-1 . TGTGCCAGCAGCAAAGGGGGCCGCAGGGCTCTTAGCACAGATACGCAGTATTTT CASSKGGRRALSTDTQYF
TRBJ1-3 TRBD1 TRBV9 few TGTGCCAGCAGCGAAACTGTGACAGGGTCTTCTGGAAACACCATATATTTT CASSETVTGSSGNTIYF